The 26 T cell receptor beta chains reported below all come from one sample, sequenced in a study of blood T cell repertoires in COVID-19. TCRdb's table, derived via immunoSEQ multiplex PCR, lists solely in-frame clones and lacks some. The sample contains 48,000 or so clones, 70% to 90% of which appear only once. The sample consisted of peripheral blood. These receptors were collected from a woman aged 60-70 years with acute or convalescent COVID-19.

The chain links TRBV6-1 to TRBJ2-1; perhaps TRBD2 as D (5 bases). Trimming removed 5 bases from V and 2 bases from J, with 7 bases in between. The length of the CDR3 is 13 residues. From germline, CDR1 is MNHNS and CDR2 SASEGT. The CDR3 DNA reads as TGTGCCAGCAGTAGCGGTACCTACAATGAGCAGTTCTTC. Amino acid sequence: CASSSGTYNEQFF.

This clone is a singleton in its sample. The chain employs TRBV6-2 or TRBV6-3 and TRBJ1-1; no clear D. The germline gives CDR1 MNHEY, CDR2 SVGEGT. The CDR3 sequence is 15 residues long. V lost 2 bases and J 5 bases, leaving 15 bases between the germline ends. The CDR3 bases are TGTGCCAGCAGTTACCCGAAGCCCGGGAAGACTGAAGCTTTCTTT. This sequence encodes CASSYPKPGKTEAFF.

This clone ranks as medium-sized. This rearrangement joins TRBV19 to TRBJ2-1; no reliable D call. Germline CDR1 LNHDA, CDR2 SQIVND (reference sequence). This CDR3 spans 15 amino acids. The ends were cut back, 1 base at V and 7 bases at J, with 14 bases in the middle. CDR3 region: CASSIVLGPYNEQFF. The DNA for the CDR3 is TGTGCCAGTAGTATAGTCCTTGGGCCATATAATGAGCAGTTCTTC.

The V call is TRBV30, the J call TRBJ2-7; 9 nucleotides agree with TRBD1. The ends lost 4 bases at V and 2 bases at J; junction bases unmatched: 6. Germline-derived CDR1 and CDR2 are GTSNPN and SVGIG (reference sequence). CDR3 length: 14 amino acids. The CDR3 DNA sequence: TGTGCCTGGACCCCGGACAGGGGCGCCTACGAGCAGTACTTC. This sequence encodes CAWTPDRGAYEQYF.

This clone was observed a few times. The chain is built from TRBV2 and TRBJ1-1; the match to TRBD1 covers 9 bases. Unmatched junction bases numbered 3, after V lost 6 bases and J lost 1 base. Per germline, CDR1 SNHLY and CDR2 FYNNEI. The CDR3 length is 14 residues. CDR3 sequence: CASSSDRGNTEAFF. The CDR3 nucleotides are TGTGCCAGCAGCTCGGACAGGGGGAACACTGAAGCTTTCTTT.

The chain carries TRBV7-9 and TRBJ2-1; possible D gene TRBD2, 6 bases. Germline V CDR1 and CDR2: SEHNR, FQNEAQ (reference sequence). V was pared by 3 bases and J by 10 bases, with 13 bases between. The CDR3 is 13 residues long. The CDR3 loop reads CASSFRGGREQFF. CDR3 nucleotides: TGTGCCAGCAGCTTCCGGGGAGGACGGGAGCAGTTCTTC. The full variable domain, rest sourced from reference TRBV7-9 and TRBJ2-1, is DTGVSQNPRHKITKRGQNVTFRCDPISEHNRLYWYRQTLGQGPEFLTYFQNEAQLEKSRLLSDRFSAERPKGSFSTLEIQRTEQGDSAMYLCASSFRGGREQFFGPGTRLTVL.

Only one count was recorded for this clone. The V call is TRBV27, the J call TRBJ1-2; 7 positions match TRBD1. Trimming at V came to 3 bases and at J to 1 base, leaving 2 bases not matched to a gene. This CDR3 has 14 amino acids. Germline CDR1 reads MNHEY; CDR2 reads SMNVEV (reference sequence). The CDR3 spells CASSFDRVNYGYTF. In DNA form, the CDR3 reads TGTGCCAGCAGTTTCGACAGGGTTAACTATGGCTACACCTTC.

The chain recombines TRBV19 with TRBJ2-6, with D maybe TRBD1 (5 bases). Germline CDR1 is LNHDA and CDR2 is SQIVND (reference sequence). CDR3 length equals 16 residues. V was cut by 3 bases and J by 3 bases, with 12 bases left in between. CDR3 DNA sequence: TGTGCCAGTAGTATCAACAGGCTCGATGGGGCCAACGTCCTGACTTTC. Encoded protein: CASSINRLDGANVLTF.

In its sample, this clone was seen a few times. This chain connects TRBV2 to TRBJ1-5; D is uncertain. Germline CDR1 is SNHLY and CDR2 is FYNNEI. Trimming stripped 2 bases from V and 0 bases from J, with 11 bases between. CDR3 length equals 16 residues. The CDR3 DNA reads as TGTGCCAGCAGTGAACGGGTTACCTTTAGCAATCAGCCCCAGCATTTT. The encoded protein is CASSERVTFSNQPQHF.

CDR3 amino acids: CASSSSGSNPGELFF. The CDR3 coding sequence is TGTGCCAGCAGCTCTTCGGGATCCAATCCCGGGGAGCTGTTTTTT. The V call is TRBV7-9, the J call TRBJ2-2; tentatively, D is TRBD2 (5 bases). V lost 4 bases and J 6 bases, leaving 15 bases between the germline ends. CDR1 is SEHNR and CDR2 is FQNEAQ in the germline V gene (reference sequence). The CDR3 totals 15 residues.

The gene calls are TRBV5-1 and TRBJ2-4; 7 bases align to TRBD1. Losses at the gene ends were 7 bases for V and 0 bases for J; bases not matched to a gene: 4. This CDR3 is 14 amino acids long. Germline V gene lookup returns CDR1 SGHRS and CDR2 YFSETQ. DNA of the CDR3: TGCGCCAGCCAGGGGGATCTAGCCAAAAACATTCAGTACTTC. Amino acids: CASQGDLAKNIQYF.

The CDR3 reads CASSLNQGAVEQYF. The CDR3 DNA sequence: TGTGCCAGCAGCCTGAATCAGGGGGCGGTCGAGCAGTACTTC. V usage is TRBV7-2 and J usage is TRBJ2-7, with 8 positions matching TRBD1. The junction had 9 bases not matched to a gene; V was cut back by 5 bases and J by 6 bases. Per the germline V gene, CDR1 is SGHTA and CDR2 is FQGNSA. This CDR3 spans 14 amino acids.

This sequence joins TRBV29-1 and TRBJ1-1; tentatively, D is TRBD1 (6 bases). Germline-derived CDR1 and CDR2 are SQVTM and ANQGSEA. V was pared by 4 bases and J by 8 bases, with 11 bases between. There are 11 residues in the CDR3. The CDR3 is CSVGDNSEAFF. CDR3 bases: TGCAGCGTTGGGGACAATTCCGAAGCTTTCTTT.

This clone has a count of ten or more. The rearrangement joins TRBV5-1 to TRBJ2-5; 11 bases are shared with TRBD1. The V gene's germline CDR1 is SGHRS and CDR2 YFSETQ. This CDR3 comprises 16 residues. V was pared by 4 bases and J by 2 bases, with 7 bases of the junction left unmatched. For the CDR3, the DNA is TGCGCCAGCAGCGTCGCCGGGACAGGGGGTCAAGAGACCCAGTACTTC. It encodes CASSVAGTGGQETQYF.

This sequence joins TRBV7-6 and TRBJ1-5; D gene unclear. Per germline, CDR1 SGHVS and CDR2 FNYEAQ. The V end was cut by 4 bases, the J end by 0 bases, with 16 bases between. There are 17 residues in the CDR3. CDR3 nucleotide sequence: TGTGCCAGCAGCTCATTCCGGGGTCTATCTAGCAATCAGCCCCAGCATTTT. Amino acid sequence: CASSSFRGLSSNQPQHF.

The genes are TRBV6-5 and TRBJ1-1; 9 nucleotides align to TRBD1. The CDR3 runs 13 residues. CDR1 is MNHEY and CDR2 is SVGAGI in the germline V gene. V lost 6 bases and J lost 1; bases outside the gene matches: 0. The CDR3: CASRDRGNTEAFF. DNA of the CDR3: TGTGCCAGCAGGGACAGGGGGAACACTGAAGCTTTCTTT.

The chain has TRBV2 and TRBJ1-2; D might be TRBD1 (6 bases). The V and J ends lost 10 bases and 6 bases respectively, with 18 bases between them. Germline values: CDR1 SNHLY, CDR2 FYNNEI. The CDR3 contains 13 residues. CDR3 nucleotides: TGTGCCACTCTTGGGGGCGCCGAGAATGGCTACACCTTC. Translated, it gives CATLGGAENGYTF.

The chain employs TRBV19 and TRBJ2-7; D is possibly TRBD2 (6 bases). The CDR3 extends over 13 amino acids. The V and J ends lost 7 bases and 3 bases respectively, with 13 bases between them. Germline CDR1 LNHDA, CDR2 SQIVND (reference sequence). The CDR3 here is CASNGGNDYEQYF. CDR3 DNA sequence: TGTGCCAGTAATGGGGGGAATGACTACGAGCAGTACTTC. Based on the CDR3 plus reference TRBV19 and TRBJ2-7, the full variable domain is DGGITQSPKYLFRKEGQNVTLSCEQNLNHDAMYWYRQDPGQGLRLIYYSQIVNDFQKGDIAEGYSVSREKKESFPLTVTSAQKNPTAFYLCASNGGNDYEQYFGPGTRLTVT.

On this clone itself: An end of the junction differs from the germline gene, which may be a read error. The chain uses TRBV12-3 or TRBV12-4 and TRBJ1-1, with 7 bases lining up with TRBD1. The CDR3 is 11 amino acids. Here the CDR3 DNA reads TGTGCCAGCAGTTTAGGACCGGGACAGAGCTTT. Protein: CASSLGPGQSF.

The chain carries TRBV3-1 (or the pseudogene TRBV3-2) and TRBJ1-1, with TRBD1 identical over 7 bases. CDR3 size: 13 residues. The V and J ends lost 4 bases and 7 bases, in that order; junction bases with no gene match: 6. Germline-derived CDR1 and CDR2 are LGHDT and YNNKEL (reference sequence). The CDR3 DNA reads TGTGCCAGCAGCCTCGACAGGGTTGGTGAAGCTTTCTTT. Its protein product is CASSLDRVGEAFF.

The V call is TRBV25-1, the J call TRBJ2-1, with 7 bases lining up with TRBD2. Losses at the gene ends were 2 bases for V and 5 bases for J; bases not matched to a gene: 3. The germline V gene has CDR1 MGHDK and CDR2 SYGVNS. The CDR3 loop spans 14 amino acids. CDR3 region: CASSEAGDNNEQFF. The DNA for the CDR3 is TGTGCCAGCAGTGAAGCGGGAGATAACAATGAGCAGTTCTTC.

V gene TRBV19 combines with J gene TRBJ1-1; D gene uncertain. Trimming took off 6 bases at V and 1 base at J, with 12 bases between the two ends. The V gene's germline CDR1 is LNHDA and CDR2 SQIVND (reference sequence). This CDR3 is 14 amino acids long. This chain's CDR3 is CASSPKTWNTEAFF. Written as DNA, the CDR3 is TGTGCCAGTAGCCCAAAGACATGGAACACTGAAGCTTTCTTT.

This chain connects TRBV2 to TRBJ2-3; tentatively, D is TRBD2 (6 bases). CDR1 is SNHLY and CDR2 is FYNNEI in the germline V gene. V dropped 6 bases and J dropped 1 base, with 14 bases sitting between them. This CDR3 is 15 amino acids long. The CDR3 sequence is CASRTGSGGTDTQYF. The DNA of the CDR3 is TGTGCCAGCAGGACGGGTAGCGGAGGCACAGATACGCAGTATTTT.

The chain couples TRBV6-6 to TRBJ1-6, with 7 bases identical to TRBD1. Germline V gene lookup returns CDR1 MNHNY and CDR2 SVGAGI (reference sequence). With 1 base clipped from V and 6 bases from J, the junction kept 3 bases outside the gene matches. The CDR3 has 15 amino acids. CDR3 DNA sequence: TGTGCCAGCAGTTACTTAGGGGGCCGTAATTCACCCCTCCACTTT. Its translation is CASSYLGGRNSPLHF.

For the CDR3, the DNA is TGTGCCAGCAGCTTTACTATGAACACTGAAGCTTTCTTT. Its protein product is CASSFTMNTEAFF. The chain recombines TRBV7-9 with TRBJ1-1; D unclear. V gave up 3 bases and J gave up 0 bases, with 5 bases separating them. Looked up from germline, CDR1 is SEHNR and CDR2 is FQNEAQ (reference sequence). The CDR3 contains 13 residues.

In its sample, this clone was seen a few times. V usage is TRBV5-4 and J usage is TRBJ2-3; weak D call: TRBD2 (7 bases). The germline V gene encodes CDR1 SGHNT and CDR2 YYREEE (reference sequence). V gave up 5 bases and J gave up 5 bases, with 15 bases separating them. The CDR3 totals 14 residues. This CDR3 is CASRVAGAGDTQYF. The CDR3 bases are TGTGCCAGCAGGGTGGCGGGGGCGGGAGATACGCAGTATTTT.